This T cell receptor beta chain originates from a study of T cells in Graves' hyperthyroidism and ophthalmopathy. Amplification yielded TCR beta CDR3 regions, with RNA transcripts as the source. Initially, a first-round RT-PCR of the TCR CDR3 employed the HTBI primer set. TCRdb re-called the multiplex PCR reads with MiXCR, one entry per CDR3 protein. This table holds hundreds of thousands of distinct CDR3 sequences, over 20% found once. Many counts were recorded for this clonotype. The CDR3 is 12 residues long. Trimming cost V 8 bases and J 4 bases; bases outside gene matches: 4. The germline gives CDR1 SNHLY, CDR2 FYNNEI.

What was sequenced was blood. The sequence was obtained from a woman between 35 and 50 years old with Graves' ophthalmopathy. V and J are TRBV2 and TRBJ1-2; 7 bases match TRBD1. The CDR3: CASLDRTYGYTF. The DNA for the CDR3 is TGTGCCAGCTTGGACAGGACCTATGGCTACACCTTC.